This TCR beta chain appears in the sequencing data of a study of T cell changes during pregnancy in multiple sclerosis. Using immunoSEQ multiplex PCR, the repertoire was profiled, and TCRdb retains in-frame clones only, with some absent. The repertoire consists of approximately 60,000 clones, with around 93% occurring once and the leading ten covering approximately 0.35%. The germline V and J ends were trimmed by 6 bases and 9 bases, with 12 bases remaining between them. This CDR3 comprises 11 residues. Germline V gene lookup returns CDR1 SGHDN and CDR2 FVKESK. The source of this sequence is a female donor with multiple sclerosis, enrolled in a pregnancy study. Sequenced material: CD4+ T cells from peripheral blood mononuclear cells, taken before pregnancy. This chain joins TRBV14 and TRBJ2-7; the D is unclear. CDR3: CASRSDSVQYF. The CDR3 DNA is TGTGCCAGCAGATCCGACTCCGTGCAGTACTTC.